A single sample gave rise to the 21 T cell receptor beta chains below, sequenced in a study of OX40 agonist ivuxolimab in advanced cancers. This table comes from immunoSEQ multiplex PCR, and its TCRdb copy is limited to in-frame clones, with some not included. The profile shows tens of thousands of clones, 75% to 95% of them singletons. The source material was CD4+ or CD8+ T cells sorted from blood, sampled in a trial of the OX40 agonist ivuxolimab. These receptors were taken from an adult with an advanced solid tumor such as melanoma, head and neck, liver or kidney cancer.

This clone was detected only once. The V gene is TRBV19, the J gene TRBJ2-7, with 7 bases fitting TRBD1. Looked up from germline, CDR1 is LNHDA and CDR2 is SQIVND (reference sequence). The length of the CDR3 is 15 residues. Losses at the gene ends were 2 bases for V and 3 bases for J; bases not matched to a gene: 7. CDR3 coding DNA: TGTGCCAGTAGTATATTCCTTGGACAGGACTACGAGCAGTACTTC. As protein: CASSIFLGQDYEQYF. Full variable domain (remainder filled in from reference TRBV19 and TRBJ2-7): DGGITQSPKYLFRKEGQNVTLSCEQNLNHDAMYWYRQDPGQGLRLIYYSQIVNDFQKGDIAEGYSVSREKKESFPLTVTSAQKNPTAFYLCASSIFLGQDYEQYFGPGTRLTVT.

The V and J genes are TRBV18 and TRBJ1-2, with 7 bases fitting TRBD1. The CDR3 consists of 13 residues. Per the germline V gene, CDR1 is KGHSH and CDR2 is LQKENI. The ends lost 3 bases at V and 4 bases at J; junction bases unmatched: 2. Written as DNA, the CDR3 is TGTGCCAGCTCACCTGGGACAGCCTATGGCTACACCTTC. This translates into CASSPGTAYGYTF.

The chain carries TRBV19 and TRBJ1-1; unclear D gene. This CDR3 is 15 amino acids long. V lost 5 bases and J lost 4, with 17 bases in between. Germline-derived CDR1 and CDR2 are LNHDA and SQIVND (reference sequence). The CDR3 reads CASSPSGLFFTEAFF. The CDR3 bases are TGTGCCAGTAGTCCTAGCGGGCTCTTCTTCACTGAAGCTTTCTTT.

The rearrangement uses TRBV13 and TRBJ2-1; 11 bases are shared with TRBD2. Germline CDR1 reads PRHDT; CDR2 reads FYEKMQ (reference sequence). Trimming took 0 bases from V and 6 from J; bases not matched to a gene: 10. The CDR3 is 18 amino acids. CDR3 region: CASSLGLTGLADLNEQFF. The DNA of the CDR3 is TGTGCCAGCAGCTTAGGCCTAACGGGACTAGCGGATCTCAATGAGCAGTTCTTC.

The J gene is TRBJ2-2, the V gene TRBV5-1; maybe TRBD1 (6 bases). Trimming left V 0 bases short and J 4 bases short, with 10 bases between. The CDR3 extends over 15 amino acids. Germline V CDR1 and CDR2: SGHRS, YFSETQ. CDR3 sequence: CASSLATGITGELFF. In nucleotides, the CDR3 is TGCGCCAGCAGCTTGGCCACAGGGATCACCGGGGAGCTGTTTTTT.

The count of this clone is one. The rearrangement links TRBV30 to TRBJ1-6, with D possibly being TRBD1 (5 bases). The CDR3 has 13 residues. Trimming stripped 2 bases from V and 11 bases from J, with 13 bases between. Germline V gives CDR1 GTSNPN, CDR2 SVGIG (reference sequence). CDR3: CAWSLSAGPPLHF. CDR3 DNA: TGTGCCTGGAGTTTATCAGCAGGGCCACCCCTCCACTTT.

The V and J genes are TRBV7-6 and TRBJ2-1, with D possibly matching TRBD2 (5 bases). The V end was cut by 0 bases, the J end by 10 bases, with 13 bases between. Germline V gene sequence: CDR1 SGHVS, CDR2 FNYEAQ. CDR3 size: 14 residues. CDR3 DNA sequence: TGTGCCAGCAGCTTAGCGCCGGACGCTAGCGAGCAGTTCTTC. It yields the protein CASSLAPDASEQFF.

This clone was recorded once. The V gene is TRBV6-5, the J gene TRBJ2-3, with D uncertain. The CDR3 is 14 residues long. The germline V gene has CDR1 MNHEY and CDR2 SVGAGI. V lost 1 base, J lost 3 bases, and 8 bases lay in between. As DNA, the CDR3 is TGTGCCAGCAGTTACTATCCTAGAACAGATACGCAGTATTTT. Translated, it gives CASSYYPRTDTQYF.

This chain uses TRBV2 with TRBJ1-6, with 8 bases aligning to TRBD1. V gave up 3 bases and J gave up 9 bases; unmatched junction bases: 4. Germline CDR1 is SNHLY and CDR2 is FYNNEI. This CDR3 has 14 amino acids. Written as DNA, the CDR3 is TGTGCCAGCAGTGAGACAGGGGAGGTTTCACCCCTCCACTTT. This encodes CASSETGEVSPLHF.

V usage is TRBV6-1 and J usage is TRBJ1-6; D uncertain. Germline V CDR1 and CDR2: MNHNS, SASEGT. The ends were cut back, 8 bases at V and 8 bases at J, with 19 bases in the middle. The CDR3 loop spans 15 amino acids. The CDR3 sequence is CASAHEMSWDSPLHF. CDR3 in DNA: TGTGCCAGCGCCCACGAGATGTCGTGGGATTCACCCCTCCACTTT.

In its sample, this clone was seen once. The V gene is TRBV2, the J gene TRBJ2-3; 7 positions match TRBD2. V dropped 7 bases and J dropped 4; count of bases not matched to a gene: 8. CDR1 is SNHLY, CDR2 FYNNEI, per germline. This CDR3 comprises 14 residues. CDR3 protein: CASNLADTADTQYF. The CDR3 DNA is TGTGCCAGCAACCTAGCGGATACAGCAGATACGCAGTATTTT.

The chain uses TRBV18 and TRBJ2-5; no clear D gene. The V end lost 3 bases, the J end lost 1 base, and 0 bases lay between the germline ends. Germline V CDR1 and CDR2: KGHSH, LQKENI. The CDR3 is made up of 11 amino acids. The CDR3 DNA sequence: TGTGCCAGCTCACCCCAAGAGACCCAGTACTTC. It encodes CASSPQETQYF.

The chain employs TRBV6-1 and TRBJ2-1; no definite D call. V lost 6 bases and J lost 4, with 13 bases in between. The CDR3 is made up of 14 amino acids. Germline V gene sequence: CDR1 MNHNS, CDR2 SASEGT. CDR3 nucleotide sequence: TGTGCCAGCAGCCCTTTTGCAGGTTACAATGAGCAGTTCTTC. This encodes CASSPFAGYNEQFF.

This chain links TRBV5-4 with TRBJ1-2, with D possibly TRBD1 on 6 matching bases. The ends were cut back, 5 bases at V and 4 bases at J, with 15 bases in the middle. The germline V gene has CDR1 SGHNT and CDR2 YYREEE (reference sequence). The CDR3 is 14 amino acids. The CDR3 DNA reads TGTGCCAGCAGGTGGGGGGGCTCTGCCTATGGCTACACCTTC. It yields the protein CASRWGGSAYGYTF.

The rearrangement links TRBV15 to TRBJ1-1; TRBD1 is a possible D gene (6 bases). The CDR3 has 14 residues. Trimming pared 4 bases from V and 1 base from J, leaving 10 bases between. Germline CDR1 reads LNHNV; CDR2 reads YYDKDF (reference sequence). This CDR3 is CATSIRTANTEAFF. Written as DNA, the CDR3 is TGTGCCACCAGCATCCGGACAGCGAACACTGAAGCTTTCTTT.

V gene TRBV28 combines with J gene TRBJ2-2; D is unresolved. V lost 3 bases, J lost 0 bases, and 5 bases lay in between. Per germline, CDR1 MDHEN and CDR2 SYDVKM. CDR3 length: 14 residues. CDR3 bases: TGTGCCAGCAGTTTCCGCCCGAACACCGGGGAGCTGTTTTTT. Translation gives CASSFRPNTGELFF.

This clone was seen just once. The V call is TRBV6-1, the J call TRBJ2-3; 10 positions match TRBD2. The V segment lost 8 bases and the J segment 6 bases; nucleotides outside the gene matches: 8. The CDR3 covers 14 residues. Germline CDR1 MNHNS, CDR2 SASEGT. Here the CDR3 DNA reads TGTGCCAGCCGGAAGCGGGGGGGAAGGGATACGCAGTATTTT. Protein sequence: CASRKRGGRDTQYF.

This rearrangement joins TRBV4-1 to TRBJ1-1; tentatively, D is TRBD1 (5 bases). In germline, CDR1 is MGHRA, CDR2 YSYEKL. The ends were cut back, 1 base at V and 1 base at J, with 7 bases in the middle. The length of the CDR3 is 14 residues. The CDR3 DNA is TGCGCCAGCAGCCAAGGACAGCAGAACACTGAAGCTTTCTTT. Protein sequence: CASSQGQQNTEAFF.

The rearrangement uses TRBV27 and TRBJ2-7; 8 positions match TRBD1. CDR1 and CDR2 (germline): MNHEY, SMNVEV (reference sequence). The V gene end was trimmed by 0 bases and the J gene end by 7 bases; junction bases not matched to a gene: 8. The CDR3 length is 15 residues. CDR3 amino acids: CASSLSGQGASEQYF. CDR3 sequence (DNA): TGTGCCAGCAGTTTATCAGGGCAGGGGGCGAGTGAGCAGTACTTC.

This sequence joins TRBV12-2 and TRBJ2-6; the table gives TRBD1 as D, unverified against the DNA. TRBV12-2 is listed as a pseudogene. This CDR3 comprises 18 residues. In DNA, the CDR3 is TGTGCAAGTCGCTTAGAAGGGACAGCAATGCCCGGGGCCAACGTCCTGACTTTC. It is translated as CASRLEGTAMPGANVLTF.

This chain uses TRBV7-9 with TRBJ1-2, with D unresolved. The V end was cut by 6 bases, the J end by 5 bases, with 16 bases between. The CDR3 runs 14 residues. Germline CDR1 SEHNR, CDR2 FQNEAQ (reference sequence). CDR3 residues: CASRSLSPIYGYTF. DNA for the CDR3: TGTGCCAGCAGATCCCTCTCTCCAATATATGGCTACACCTTC.